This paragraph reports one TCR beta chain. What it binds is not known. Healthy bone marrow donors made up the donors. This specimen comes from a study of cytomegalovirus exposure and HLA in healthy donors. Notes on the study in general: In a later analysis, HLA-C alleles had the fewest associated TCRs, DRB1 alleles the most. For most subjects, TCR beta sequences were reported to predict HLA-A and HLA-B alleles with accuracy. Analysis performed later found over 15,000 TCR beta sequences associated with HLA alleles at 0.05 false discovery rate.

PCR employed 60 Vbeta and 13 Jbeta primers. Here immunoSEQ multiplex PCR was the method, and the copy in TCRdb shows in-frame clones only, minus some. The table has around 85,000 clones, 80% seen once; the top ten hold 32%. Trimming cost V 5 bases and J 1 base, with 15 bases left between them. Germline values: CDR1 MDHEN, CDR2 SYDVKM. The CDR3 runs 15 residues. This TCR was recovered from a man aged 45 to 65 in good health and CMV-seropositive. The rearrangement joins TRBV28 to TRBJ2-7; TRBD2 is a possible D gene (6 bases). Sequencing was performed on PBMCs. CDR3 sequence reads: CASSRAHGGSYEQYF. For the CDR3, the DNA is TGTGCCAGCAGTCGGGCCCACGGAGGGTCCTACGAGCAGTACTTC. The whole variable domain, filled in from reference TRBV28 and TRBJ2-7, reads DVKVTQSSRYLVKRTGEKVFLECVQDMDHENMFWYRQDPGLGLRLIYFSYDVKMKEKGDIPEGYSVSREKKERFSLILESASTNQTSMYLCASSRAHGGSYEQYFGPGTRLTVT.